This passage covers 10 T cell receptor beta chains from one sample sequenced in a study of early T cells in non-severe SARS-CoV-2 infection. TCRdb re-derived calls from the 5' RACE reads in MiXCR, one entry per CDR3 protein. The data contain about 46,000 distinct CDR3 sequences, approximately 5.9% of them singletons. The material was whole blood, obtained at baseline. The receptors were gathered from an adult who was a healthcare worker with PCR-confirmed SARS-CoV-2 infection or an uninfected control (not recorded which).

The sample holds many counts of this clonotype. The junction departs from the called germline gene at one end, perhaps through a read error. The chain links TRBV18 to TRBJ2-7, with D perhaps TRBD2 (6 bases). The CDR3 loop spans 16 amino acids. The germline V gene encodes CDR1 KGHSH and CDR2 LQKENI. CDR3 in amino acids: CASSPRPPGLPDEQYF. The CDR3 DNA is TGTGCCAGTTCACCACGCCCCCCGGGACTCCCGGACGAGCAGTACTTC.

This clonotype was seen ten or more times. CDR3 residues: CASSRTGTGVTGELFF. As DNA, the CDR3 is TGCGCCAGCAGCAGAACCGGGACAGGGGTGACCGGGGAGCTGTTTTTT. This chain connects TRBV5-1 to TRBJ2-2, with 10 bases aligning to TRBD1. The germline V gene encodes CDR1 SGHRS and CDR2 YFSETQ. V dropped 4 bases and J dropped 5; count of bases not matched to a gene: 8. The CDR3 is 16 amino acids.

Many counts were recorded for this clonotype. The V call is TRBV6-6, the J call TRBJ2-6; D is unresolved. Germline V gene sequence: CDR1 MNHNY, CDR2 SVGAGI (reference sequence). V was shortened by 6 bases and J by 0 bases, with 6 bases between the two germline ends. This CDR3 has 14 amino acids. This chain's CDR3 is CASRLSSGANVLTF. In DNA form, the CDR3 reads TGTGCCAGCAGGCTCAGCTCTGGGGCCAACGTCCTGACTTTC.

CDR3 nucleotides: TGCAGCGGGACCCAACTAGCGGGAGTTGATACGCAGTATTTT. Amino acids: CSGTQLAGVDTQYF. The rearrangement uses TRBV29-1 and TRBJ2-3; TRBD2 aligns across 11 bases. V gave up 7 bases and J gave up 6 bases; unmatched junction bases: 9. CDR1 SQVTM and CDR2 ANQGSEA come from the germline V gene. The CDR3 is 14 amino acids.

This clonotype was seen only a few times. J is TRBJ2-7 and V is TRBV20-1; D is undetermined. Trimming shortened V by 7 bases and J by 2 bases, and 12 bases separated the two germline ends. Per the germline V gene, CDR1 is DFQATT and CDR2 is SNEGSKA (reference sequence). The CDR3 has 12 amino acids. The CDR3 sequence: CSVARGPYEQYF. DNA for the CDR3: TGCAGTGTAGCCCGAGGTCCCTACGAGCAGTACTTC.

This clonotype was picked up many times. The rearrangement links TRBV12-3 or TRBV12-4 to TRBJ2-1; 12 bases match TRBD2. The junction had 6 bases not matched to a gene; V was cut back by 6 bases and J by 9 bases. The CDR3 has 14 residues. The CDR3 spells CASRLTSGRAEQFF. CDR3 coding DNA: TGTGCCAGCAGGCTGACTAGCGGGAGAGCTGAGCAGTTCTTC.

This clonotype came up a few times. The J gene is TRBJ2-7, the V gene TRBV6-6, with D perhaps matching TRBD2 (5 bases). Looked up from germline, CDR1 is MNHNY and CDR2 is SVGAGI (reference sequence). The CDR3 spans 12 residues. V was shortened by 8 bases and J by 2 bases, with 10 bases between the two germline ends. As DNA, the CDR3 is TGTGCCAGCCAACGGGAACCCTACGAGCAGTACTTC. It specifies CASQREPYEQYF.

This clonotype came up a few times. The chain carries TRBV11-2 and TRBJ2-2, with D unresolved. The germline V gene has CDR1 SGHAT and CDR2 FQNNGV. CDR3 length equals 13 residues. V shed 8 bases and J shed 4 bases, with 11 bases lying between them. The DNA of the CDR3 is TGTGCCAGCCTCCAGGCACTCACCGGGGAGCTGTTTTTT. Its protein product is CASLQALTGELFF.

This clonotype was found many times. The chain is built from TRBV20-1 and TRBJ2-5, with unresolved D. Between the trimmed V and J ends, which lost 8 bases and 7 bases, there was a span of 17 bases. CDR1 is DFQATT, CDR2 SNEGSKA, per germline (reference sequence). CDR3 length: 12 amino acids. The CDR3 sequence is CSWLGLQRTQYF. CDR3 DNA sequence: TGCAGTTGGTTAGGGCTCCAGAGGACCCAGTACTTC.

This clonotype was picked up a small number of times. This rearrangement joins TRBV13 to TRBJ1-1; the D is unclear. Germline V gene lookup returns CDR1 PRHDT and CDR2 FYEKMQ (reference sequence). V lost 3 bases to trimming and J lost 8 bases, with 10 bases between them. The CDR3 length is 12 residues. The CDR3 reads CASSFRGLEAFF. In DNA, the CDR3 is TGTGCCAGCAGCTTCCGGGGTTTAGAAGCTTTCTTT.